The T cell receptor (beta chain) under discussion was sequenced for a study of shared clonotypes between healthy human individuals. Across the study: The study drew on a couple of women and a few men aged 18 to 49 as donors. Each donor's CD4 naive and CD4 memory cells filled three plates apiece, CD8 naive two, and CD8 memory one.

J gave up 4 bases and V 3 bases, and 5 bases lay outside the gene matches. CDR1 is SGHTA, CDR2 FQGNSA, per germline. CDR3 length equals 14 residues. Samples underwent the assay at deep level. Assay: immunoSEQ multiplex PCR; the TCRdb copy retains only in-frame clones and omits some. The sample records about 1 million clones, about 75% being singletons. Worth noting for this clone: The antigen remains undetermined.

Whole-study findings and limits: Estimated clonotype richness was generally higher in naive than memory subsets.

The chain couples TRBV7-2 to TRBJ2-5, with 7 bases lining up with TRBD1. This clonotype originated in a man aged 18 to 35 in good health. The sample comprised memory CD4+ T cells sorted from blood. Subset defined: CD45RA-negative fraction. In DNA form, the CDR3 reads TGTGCCAGCAGCTTGGAGACAGGGCGAGAGACCCAGTACTTC. Translated: CASSLETGRETQYF. Full variable domain (outside the CDR3, taken from reference TRBV7-2 and TRBJ2-5): GAGVSQSPSNKVTEKGKDVELRCDPISGHTALYWYRQSLGQGLEFLIYFQGNSAPDKSGLPSDRFSAERTGGSVSTLTIQRTQQEDSAVYLCASSLETGRETQYFGPGTRLLVL.